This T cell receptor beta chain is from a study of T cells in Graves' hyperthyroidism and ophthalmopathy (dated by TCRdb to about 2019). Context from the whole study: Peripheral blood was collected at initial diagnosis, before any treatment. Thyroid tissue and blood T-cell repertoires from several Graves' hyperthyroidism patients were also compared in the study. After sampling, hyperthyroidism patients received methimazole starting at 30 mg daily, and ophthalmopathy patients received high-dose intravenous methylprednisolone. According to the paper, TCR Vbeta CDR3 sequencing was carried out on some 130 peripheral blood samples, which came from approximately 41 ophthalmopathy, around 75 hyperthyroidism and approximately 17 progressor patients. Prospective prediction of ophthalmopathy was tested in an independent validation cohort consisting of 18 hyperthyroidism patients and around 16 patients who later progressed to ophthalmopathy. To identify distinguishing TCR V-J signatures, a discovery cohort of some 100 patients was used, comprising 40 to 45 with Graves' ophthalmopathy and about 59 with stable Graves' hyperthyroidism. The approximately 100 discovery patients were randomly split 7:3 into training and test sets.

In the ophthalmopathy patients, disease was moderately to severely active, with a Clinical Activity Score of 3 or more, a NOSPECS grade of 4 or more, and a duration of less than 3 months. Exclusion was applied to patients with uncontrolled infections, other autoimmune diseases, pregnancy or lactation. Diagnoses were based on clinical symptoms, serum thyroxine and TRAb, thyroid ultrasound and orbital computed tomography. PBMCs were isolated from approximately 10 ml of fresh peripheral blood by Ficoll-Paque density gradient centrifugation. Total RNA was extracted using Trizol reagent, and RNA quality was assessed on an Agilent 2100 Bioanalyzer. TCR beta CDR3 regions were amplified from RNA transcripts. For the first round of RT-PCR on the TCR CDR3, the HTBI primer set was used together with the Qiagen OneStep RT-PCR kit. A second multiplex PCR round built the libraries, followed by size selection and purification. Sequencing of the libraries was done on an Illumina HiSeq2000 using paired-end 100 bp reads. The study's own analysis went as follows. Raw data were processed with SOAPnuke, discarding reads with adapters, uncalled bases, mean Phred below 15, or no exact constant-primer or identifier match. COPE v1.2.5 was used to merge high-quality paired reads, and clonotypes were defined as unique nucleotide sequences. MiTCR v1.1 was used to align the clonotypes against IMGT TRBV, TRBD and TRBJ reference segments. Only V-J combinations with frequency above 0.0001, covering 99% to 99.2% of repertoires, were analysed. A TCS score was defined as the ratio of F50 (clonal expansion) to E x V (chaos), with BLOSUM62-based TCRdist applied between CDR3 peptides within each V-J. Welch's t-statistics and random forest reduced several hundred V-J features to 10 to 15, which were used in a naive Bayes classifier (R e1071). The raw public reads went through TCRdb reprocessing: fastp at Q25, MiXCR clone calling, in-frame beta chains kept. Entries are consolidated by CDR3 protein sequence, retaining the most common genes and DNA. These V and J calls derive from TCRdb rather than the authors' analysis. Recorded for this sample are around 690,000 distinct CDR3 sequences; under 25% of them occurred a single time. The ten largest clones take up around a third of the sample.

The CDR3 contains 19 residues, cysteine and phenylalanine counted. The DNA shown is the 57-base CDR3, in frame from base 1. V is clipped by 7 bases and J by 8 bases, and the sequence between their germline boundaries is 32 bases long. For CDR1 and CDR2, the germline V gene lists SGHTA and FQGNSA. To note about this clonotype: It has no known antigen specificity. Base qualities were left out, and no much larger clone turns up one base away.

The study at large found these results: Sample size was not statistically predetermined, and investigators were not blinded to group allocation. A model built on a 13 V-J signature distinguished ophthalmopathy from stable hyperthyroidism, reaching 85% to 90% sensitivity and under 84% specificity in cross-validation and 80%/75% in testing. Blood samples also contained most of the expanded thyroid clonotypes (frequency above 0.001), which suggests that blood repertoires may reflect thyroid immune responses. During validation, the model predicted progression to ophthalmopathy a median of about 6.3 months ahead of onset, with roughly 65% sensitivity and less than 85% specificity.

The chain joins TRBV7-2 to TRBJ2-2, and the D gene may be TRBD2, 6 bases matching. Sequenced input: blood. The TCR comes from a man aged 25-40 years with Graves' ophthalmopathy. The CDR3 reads CASTGPGVLRLDLAGELFF. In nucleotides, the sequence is TGTGCCAGCACCGGACCGGGGGTTCTCCGATTGGATCTCGCAGGGGAGCTGTTTTTT.